Listed below are T cell receptor beta chains from one sample, sequenced in a study of immune evolution from preneoplasia to lung adenocarcinoma. Measured with immunoSEQ multiplex PCR; TCRdb has only the in-frame clones, and not every one. The table includes some 12,000 clones, around 86% detected once. Material: FFPE invasive lung adenocarcinoma tissue. All receptors derive from a person between 65 and 80 years old with invasive lung adenocarcinoma. Both conserved end residues are part of each CDR3. The D gene is left open where the match is weak. Clone size is shown for a subset of rows, as once, few, many or a class of expanded clone.

>TRBV5-1|.|.|TRBJ1-1
TGCGCCAGCAGCAGGGGGAACACTGAAGCTTTCTTT
CASSRGNTEAFF
>TRBV18|.|TRBD2|TRBJ2-3
TGTGCCAGCTCACCCCGGACTAGCGGGGGCACAGATACGCAGTATTTT
CASSPRTSGGTDTQYF
>TRBV6-5|.|.|TRBJ1-1
TGTGCCAGCTTCCGGGACACCTTTGGTCATTCTGAAGCTTTCTTT
CASFRDTFGHSEAFF
>TRBV5-4|few|.|TRBJ2-7
TGTGCCAGCAGCCGAGCGGACGAGCAGTACTTC
CASSRADEQYF
>TRBV27|.|TRBD1|TRBJ2-7
TGTGCCAGCAGTTTAACCAGGGGACAGGGGGCGGCCGAGCAGTACTTC
CASSLTRGQGAAEQYF
>TRBV9|.|.|TRBJ1-4
TGTGCCAGCAGCGCGATGACAGCAACTAATGAAAAACTGTTTTTT
CASSAMTATNEKLFF
>TRBV2|once|TRBD1|TRBJ1-4
TGTGCCAGCAGGGACAGGGGTAATGAAAAACTGTTTTTT
CASRDRGNEKLFF
>TRBV2|.|.|TRBJ2-4
TGTGCCAGCAGACTAGGGGTAGCCAAAAACATTCAGTACTTC
CASRLGVAKNIQYF
>TRBV7-2|.|TRBD1|TRBJ1-2
TGTGCCAGCAGCTCGCAGGGGGCTCAGGGCTACACCTTC
CASSSQGAQGYTF
>TRBV6-5|.|.|TRBJ1-1
TGTGCCAGCAGTTACGGATCCGGGACCGAAGAAGCTTTCTTT
CASSYGSGTEEAFF
>TRBV7-6|few|.|TRBJ1-2
TGTGCCAGCAGCTTAACTCCTCGGGGGCCTCGCTATGGCTACACCTTC
CASSLTPRGPRYGYTF
>TRBV29-1|.|TRBD2|TRBJ2-1
TGCAGCGACAAGACAGCGGGAATCGCTGGGGAGCAGTTCTTC
CSDKTAGIAGEQFF
>TRBV18|once|TRBD2|TRBJ2-3
TGTGCCAGCTCACCACCCCCCCGAAGCGGGAGGGCAGATACGCAGTATTTT
CASSPPPRSGRADTQYF
>TRBV9|.|.|TRBJ2-3
TGTGCCAGCAGCCTCTTCGGGATTAACACAGATACGCAGTATTTT
CASSLFGINTDTQYF
>TRBV18|.|.|TRBJ2-5
TGTGCCAGCTCACCCCTCGGGGAGATAGAGACCCAGTACTTC
CASSPLGEIETQYF
>TRBV6-1|.|TRBD1|TRBJ1-5
TGTGCCAGCAAAAGGACAGGGCCTCGGCAGCCCCAGCATTTT
CASKRTGPRQPQHF
>TRBV5-4|few|.|TRBJ1-2
TGTGCCAGCAGCTTGCTTGGCCTCGGGGCTGGGTTCTATGGCTACACCTTC
CASSLLGLGAGFYGYTF
>TRBV10-2|.|TRBD1|TRBJ2-1
TGCGCCAGCAGTACAGGGGGTGAGCAGTTCTTC
CASSTGGEQFF
>TRBV27|.|.|TRBJ2-7
TGTGCCAGCAGTTTCTTCGCCGGGGCCACCTACGAGCAGTACTTC
CASSFFAGATYEQYF
>TRBV7-6|.|TRBD2|TRBJ2-1
TGTGCCAGCAGCTTCGCTCCGGGACTAGCGGGGGACAATGAGCAGTTCTTC
CASSFAPGLAGDNEQFF
>TRBV29-1|.|TRBD1|TRBJ2-5
TGCAGCGTCGCCGTAACAGGGGGTCCCCAAGAGACCCAGTACTTC
CSVAVTGGPQETQYF
>TRBV12-5|.|.|TRBJ1-1
TGTGCTAGTGGTAAGGACAGTAGAAACACTGAAGCTTTCTTT
CASGKDSRNTEAFF
>TRBV29-1|.|.|TRBJ2-3
TGCAGCGTTCCACCCATGGAGCGGAGCACAGATACGCAGTATTTT
CSVPPMERSTDTQYF
>TRBV6-5|once|TRBD1|TRBJ1-3
TGTGCCAGCAGTCAGGGGGCGGGGGGAAACACCATATATTTT
CASSQGAGGNTIYF
>TRBV6-5|.|.|TRBJ1-5
TGTGCCAGCAGCCGACAGAAGAATCAGCCCCAGCATTTT
CASSRQKNQPQHF
>TRBV5-1|.|TRBD1|TRBJ1-4
TGCGCCAGCAGCTGGGGACAGGGATATGAAAAACTGTTTTTT
CASSWGQGYEKLFF
>TRBV2|.|TRBD1|TRBJ2-5
TGTGCCAGCAGTTTGGGGACAGGAAGTAGACAAGAGACCCAGTACTTC
CASSLGTGSRQETQYF
>TRBV9|.|TRBD1|TRBJ2-3
TGTGCCAGCAGCGTAGAGACAGGGGAAGATACGCAGTATTTT
CASSVETGEDTQYF
>TRBV6-5|.|.|TRBJ1-3
TGTGCCAGCACCCCGGACAGTGCTGGAAACACCATATATTTT
CASTPDSAGNTIYF
>TRBV28|.|.|TRBJ1-1
TGTGCCAGCAGTTACCCAGGGCCGAACACTGAAGCTTTCTTT
CASSYPGPNTEAFF
>TRBV6-5|.|.|TRBJ1-2
TGTGCCAGCTCGAAAAAAGCAGGGGTAGACTATGGCTACACCTTC
CASSKKAGVDYGYTF
>TRBV5-1|.|.|TRBJ2-7
TGCGCCAGCAGCTTGCAACAGGGGACTAACTACGAGCAGTACTTC
CASSLQQGTNYEQYF
>TRBV27|.|.|TRBJ1-5
TGTGCCAGCAGCCCCCGAGTGGAGCAGCCCCAGCATTTT
CASSPRVEQPQHF
>TRBV29-1|.|.|TRBJ2-3
TGCAGCGTTGAAGGGGGGCGGGAACAAGATACGCAGTATTTT
CSVEGGREQDTQYF
>TRBV7-3|.|.|TRBJ2-2
TGTGCCAGCAGTCAAGACCGGGGGACCGGGGAGCTGTTTTTT
CASSQDRGTGELFF
>TRBV5-4|.|.|TRBJ2-7
TGTGCCAGCAGCTTAACCGGAGGGGCCAACGAGCAGTACTTC
CASSLTGGANEQYF
>TRBV7-2|.|.|TRBJ2-3
TGTGCCAGCAGCCGGGGGGCGGGGAGGGCAGATACGCAGTATTTT
CASSRGAGRADTQYF
>TRBV5-8|.|.|TRBJ1-3
TGTGCCAGCAGCTGGGACGGCTCTGGAAACACCATATATTTT
CASSWDGSGNTIYF
>TRBV7-2|.|TRBD1|TRBJ2-7
TGTGCCAGCAGCCTACGACAGGGGTCCAACGAGCAGTACTTC
CASSLRQGSNEQYF
>TRBV9|.|.|TRBJ2-5
TGTGCCAGCAGCGTAGATGGCCGGCAAGAGACCCAGTACTTC
CASSVDGRQETQYF
>TRBV4-2|once|TRBD2|TRBJ2-5
TGTGCCAGCAGCCAAGAGGGAACTAGCGAGGGGACCCAGTACTTC
CASSQEGTSEGTQYF
>TRBV30|.|.|TRBJ2-5
TGTGCCTGGAGTCCAGGAGGGGAGGAGACCCAGTACTTC
CAWSPGGEETQYF
>TRBV4-1|.|TRBD1|TRBJ1-1
TGCGCCAGCAGCAAGCGACAGGGGGCGCAGAACACTGAAGCTTTCTTT
CASSKRQGAQNTEAFF
>TRBV27|.|TRBD2|TRBJ2-1
TGTGCCAGCAGTTTGGGAGCGACTAGCGGGGGGAGTGAGCAGTTCTTC
CASSLGATSGGSEQFF
>TRBV2|.|.|TRBJ1-5
TGTGCCAGCAGCGAACAGTCCTATAGCAATCAGCCCCAGCATTTT
CASSEQSYSNQPQHF
>TRBV18|.|.|TRBJ1-1
TGTGCCAGCTCACTCCAGACAGAGAACACTGAAGCTTTCTTT
CASSLQTENTEAFF
>TRBV29-1|.|.|TRBJ1-1
TGCAGCGTTCTCGACACTGAAGCTTTCTTT
CSVLDTEAFF
>TRBV2|.|.|TRBJ2-5
TGTGCCAGCGGGGGTCGGGGAAGGGGAATCCAAGAGACCCAGTACTTC
CASGGRGRGIQETQYF
>TRBV11-2|.|TRBD1|TRBJ2-1
TGTGCCAGCAGTCTTAGGGGGCATGAGCAGTTCTTC
CASSLRGHEQFF
>TRBV5-4|.|TRBD1|TRBJ2-5
TGTGCCACCTCAGGACAGGGGCAAGAGACCCAGTACTTC
CATSGQGQETQYF
>TRBV12-5|.|.|TRBJ2-7
TGTGCTAGTGGTCGTGGCGGTGTACAGTACTTC
CASGRGGVQYF
>TRBV19|.|.|TRBJ2-5
TGTGCCAGTAGTATAACGGGCCCGGGTGGATCAGAGACCCAGTACTTC
CASSITGPGGSETQYF
>TRBV30|.|.|TRBJ2-2
TGTGCCTGGAGACAGAGCGGGAACACCGGGGAGCTGTTTTTT
CAWRQSGNTGELFF
>TRBV10-2|once|.|TRBJ2-2
TGCGCCAGCAGTGAATTGCGGCAGAACACCGGGGAGCTGTTTTTT
CASSELRQNTGELFF
>TRBV4-1|.|.|TRBJ1-3
TGCGCCAGCAGCCAACATACTACGCGGGAGGCCGGAAACACCATATATTTT
CASSQHTTREAGNTIYF
>TRBV6-5|.|.|TRBJ1-2
TGTGCCAGCAGTTACAGGACAGTGGCTCGATTGGATGGCTACACCTTC
CASSYRTVARLDGYTF
>TRBV5-4|.|.|TRBJ1-4
TGTGCCAGCAGCCAGGACCAGAGGGGTGAAAAACTGTTTTTT
CASSQDQRGEKLFF
>TRBV6-6|.|TRBD1|TRBJ2-7
TGTGCCAGCAGTTACGACAGGGTATACGAGCAGTACTTC
CASSYDRVYEQYF
>TRBV29-1|.|.|TRBJ2-1
TGCAGCGCGGGAGAGCCGAACAATGAGCAGTTCTTC
CSAGEPNNEQFF
>TRBV11-2|.|TRBD2|TRBJ2-7
TGTGCCAGCCACTCCCTGAGTGGCGGGAGGGGGTCCTACGAGCAGTACTTC
CASHSLSGGRGSYEQYF